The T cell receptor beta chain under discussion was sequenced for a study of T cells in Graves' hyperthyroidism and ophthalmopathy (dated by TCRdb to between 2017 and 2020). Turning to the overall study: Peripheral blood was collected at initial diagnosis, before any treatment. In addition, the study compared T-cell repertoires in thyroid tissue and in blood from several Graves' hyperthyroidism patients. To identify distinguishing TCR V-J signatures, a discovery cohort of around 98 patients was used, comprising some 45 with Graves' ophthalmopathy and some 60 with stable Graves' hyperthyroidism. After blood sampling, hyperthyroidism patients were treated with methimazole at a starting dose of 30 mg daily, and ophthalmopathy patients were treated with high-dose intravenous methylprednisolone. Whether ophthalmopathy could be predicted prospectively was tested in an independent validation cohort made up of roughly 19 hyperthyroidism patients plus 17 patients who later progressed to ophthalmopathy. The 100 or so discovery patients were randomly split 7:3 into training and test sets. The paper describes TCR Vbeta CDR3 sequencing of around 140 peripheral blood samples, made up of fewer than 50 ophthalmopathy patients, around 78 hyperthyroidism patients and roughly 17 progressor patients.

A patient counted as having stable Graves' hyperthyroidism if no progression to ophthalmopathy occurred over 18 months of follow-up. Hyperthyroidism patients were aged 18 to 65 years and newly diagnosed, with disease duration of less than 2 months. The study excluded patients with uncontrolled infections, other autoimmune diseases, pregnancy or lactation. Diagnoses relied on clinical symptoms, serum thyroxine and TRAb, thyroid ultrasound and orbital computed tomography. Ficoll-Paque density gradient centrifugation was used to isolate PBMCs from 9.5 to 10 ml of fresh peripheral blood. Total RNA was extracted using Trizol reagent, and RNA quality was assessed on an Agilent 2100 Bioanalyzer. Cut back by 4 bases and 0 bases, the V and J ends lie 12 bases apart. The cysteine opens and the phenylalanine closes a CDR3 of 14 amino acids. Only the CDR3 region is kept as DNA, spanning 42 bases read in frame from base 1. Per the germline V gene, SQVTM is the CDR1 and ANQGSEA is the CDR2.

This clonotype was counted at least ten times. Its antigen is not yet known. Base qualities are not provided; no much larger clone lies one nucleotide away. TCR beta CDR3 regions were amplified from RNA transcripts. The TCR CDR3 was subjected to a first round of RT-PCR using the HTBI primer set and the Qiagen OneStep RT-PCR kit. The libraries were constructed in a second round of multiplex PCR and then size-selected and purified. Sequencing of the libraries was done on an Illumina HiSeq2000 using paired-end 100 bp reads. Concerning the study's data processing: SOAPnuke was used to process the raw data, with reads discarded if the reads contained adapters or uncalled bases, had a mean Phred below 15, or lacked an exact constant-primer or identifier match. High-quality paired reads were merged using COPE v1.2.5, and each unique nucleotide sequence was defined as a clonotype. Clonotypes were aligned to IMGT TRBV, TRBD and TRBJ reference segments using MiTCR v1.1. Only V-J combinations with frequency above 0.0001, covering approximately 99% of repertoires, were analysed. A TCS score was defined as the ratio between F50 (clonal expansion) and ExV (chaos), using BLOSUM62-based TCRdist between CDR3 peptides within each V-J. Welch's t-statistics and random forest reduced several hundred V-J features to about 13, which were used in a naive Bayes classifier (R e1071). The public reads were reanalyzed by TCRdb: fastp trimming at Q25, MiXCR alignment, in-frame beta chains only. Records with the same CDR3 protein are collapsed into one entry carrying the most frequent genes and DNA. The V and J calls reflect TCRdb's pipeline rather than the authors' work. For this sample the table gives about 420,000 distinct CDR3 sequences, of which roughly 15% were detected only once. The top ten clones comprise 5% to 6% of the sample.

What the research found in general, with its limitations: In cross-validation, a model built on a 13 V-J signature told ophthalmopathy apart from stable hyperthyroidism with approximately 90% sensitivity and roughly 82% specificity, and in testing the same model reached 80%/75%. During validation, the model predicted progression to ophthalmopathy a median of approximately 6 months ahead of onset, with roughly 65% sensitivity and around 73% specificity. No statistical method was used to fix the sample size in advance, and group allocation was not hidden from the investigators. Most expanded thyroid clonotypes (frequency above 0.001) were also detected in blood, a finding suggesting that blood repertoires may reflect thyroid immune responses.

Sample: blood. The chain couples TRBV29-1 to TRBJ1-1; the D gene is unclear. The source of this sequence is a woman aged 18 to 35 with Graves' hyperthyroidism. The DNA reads TGCAGCGTTGCCTTGGCGCTCATGAACACTGAAGCTTTCTTT. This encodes CSVALALMNTEAFF.